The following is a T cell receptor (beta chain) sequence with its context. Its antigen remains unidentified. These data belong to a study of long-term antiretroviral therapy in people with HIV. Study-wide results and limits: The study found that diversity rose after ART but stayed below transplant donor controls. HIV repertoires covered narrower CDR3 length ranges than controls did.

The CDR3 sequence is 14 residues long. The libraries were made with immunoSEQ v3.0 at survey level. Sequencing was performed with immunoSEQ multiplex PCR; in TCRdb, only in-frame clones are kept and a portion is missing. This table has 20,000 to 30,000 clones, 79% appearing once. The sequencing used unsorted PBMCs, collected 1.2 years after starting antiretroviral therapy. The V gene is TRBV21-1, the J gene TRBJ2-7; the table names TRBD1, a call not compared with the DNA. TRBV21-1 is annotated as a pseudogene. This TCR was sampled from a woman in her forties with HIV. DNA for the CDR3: TGTGCCAGCAGCAAAGACAGGGGGGGCTACGAGCAGTACTTC. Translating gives CASSKDRGGYEQYF.